What follows describes a single TCR beta chain. The data were taken from a study of shared clonotypes between healthy human individuals. Produced via immunoSEQ multiplex PCR; TCRdb's table is partial and in-frame only. The profile shows more than 500,000 clones, approximately 96% of them singletons. CD8 cells regarded as naive lacked CD45RO, were positively chosen for CCR7, and omitted terminally differentiated effector memory CD45RA+ cells. The CDR3 runs to 15 residues. Germline V gene lookup returns CDR1 SNHLY and CDR2 FYNNEI. V lost 0 bases and J 0 bases, leaving 9 bases between the germline ends. Input material: naive CD8+ T cells sorted from blood. The TCR was taken from a woman under 40 in good health. V and J are TRBV2 and TRBJ2-7, with D unclear. Here the CDR3 reads CASSEAPDRSYEQYF. CDR3 nucleotides: TGTGCCAGCAGTGAAGCACCCGACCGCTCCTACGAGCAGTACTTC.